Presented here are 11 T cell receptor beta chains from one specimen sequenced in a study of blood T cell repertoires in COVID-19. TCRdb keeps only in-frame clones here, not all; method: immunoSEQ multiplex PCR. The repertoire holds about 47,000 clones, with roughly 90% as singletons. What was sequenced was peripheral blood. Receptors originate from a man in his fifties or sixties with active COVID-19.

For the CDR3, the DNA is TGTGCCAGCAGCTTAAGACAGGGGGTCCAGCATTTT. Translated, it gives CASSLRQGVQHF. The chain combines TRBV5-5 with TRBJ1-5, with TRBD1 matching over 9 bases. The CDR3 contains 12 residues. Germline V CDR1 and CDR2: SGHKS, YYEKEE (reference sequence). V shed 2 bases and J 12 bases; nucleotides not matched to a gene: 3.

CDR3 sequence (DNA): TGTGCCAGCAGCGCCATCCTTGGCGGGGCCAACGTCCTGACTTTC. Encoded protein: CASSAILGGANVLTF. This chain uses TRBV9 with TRBJ2-6; no reliable D call. The germline V gene has CDR1 SGDLS and CDR2 YYNGEE. The CDR3 is 15 residues long. V lost 3 bases and J 4 bases, leaving 11 bases between the germline ends.

This chain connects TRBV11-1 to TRBJ1-6; D is undetermined. The length of the CDR3 is 15 residues. Per germline, CDR1 SGHAT and CDR2 FQDESV (reference sequence). Trimming removed 3 bases at V and 8 bases at J, with 14 bases between. The DNA of the CDR3 is TGTGCCAGCAGCTTGGGCGAGGGTCCTTATTCACCCCTCCACTTT. The encoded protein is CASSLGEGPYSPLHF. Filled out from reference TRBV11-1 and TRBJ1-6, the complete variable domain reads EAEVAQSPRYKITEKSQAVAFWCDPISGHATLYWYRQILGQGPELLVQFQDESVVDDSQLPKDRFSAERLKGVDSTLKIQPAELGDSAMYLCASSLGEGPYSPLHFGNGTRLTVT.

V gene TRBV12-3 or TRBV12-4 combines with J gene TRBJ2-3; tentatively, D is TRBD1 (5 bases). This CDR3 contains 13 residues. V was clipped by 6 bases and J by 2 bases, with 9 bases between them. The DNA for the CDR3 is TGTGCCAGCAGCCAGACAGTCACAGATACGCAGTATTTT. Amino acid sequence: CASSQTVTDTQYF.

The chain uses TRBV5-4 and TRBJ2-1; possibly TRBD2 for D (5 bases). V gave up 4 bases and J gave up 2 bases, with 10 bases separating them. CDR3 length equals 14 residues. Germline V gene sequence: CDR1 SGHNT, CDR2 YYREEE (reference sequence). CDR3 amino acids: CASSGPGAYNEQFF. In DNA form, the CDR3 reads TGTGCCAGCAGCGGCCCCGGGGCCTACAATGAGCAGTTCTTC.

The chain links TRBV11-2 to TRBJ2-4, with 7 bases fitting TRBD1. The CDR3 sequence is 16 residues long. The germline CDR1 and CDR2 sequences are SGHAT and FQNNGV. V was clipped by 5 bases and J by 0 bases; unmatched bases: 7. The DNA for the CDR3 is TGTGCCAGCAGCCCCCGACAGGGTATAGCCAAAAACATTCAGTACTTC. It translates to CASSPRQGIAKNIQYF. Together with reference TRBV11-2 and TRBJ2-4, the CDR3 gives the full variable domain: EAGVAQSPRYKIIEKRQSVAFWCNPISGHATLYWYQQILGQGPKLLIQFQNNGVVDDSQLPKDRFSAERLKGVDSTLKIQPAKLEDSAVYLCASSPRQGIAKNIQYFGAGTRLSVL.

This clone showed up just once. The rearrangement joins TRBV25-1 to TRBJ1-3; unclear D gene. Trimming left V 6 bases short and J 0 bases short, with 18 bases between. The CDR3 totals 17 residues. Germline loops: CDR1 MGHDK, CDR2 SYGVNS. Here the CDR3 reads CASSGFEGSSSGNTIYF. CDR3 sequence (DNA): TGTGCCAGCAGCGGATTTGAAGGGAGCAGCTCTGGAAACACCATATATTTT.

V is TRBV11-2 and J is TRBJ2-7; tentative D call: TRBD2 (5 bases). The CDR3 has 15 residues. V was cut by 0 bases and J by 5 bases, with 14 bases left in between. The V gene's germline CDR1 is SGHAT and CDR2 FQNNGV. The CDR3 sequence is CASSLEPSPDHEQYF. CDR3 sequence (DNA): TGTGCCAGCAGCTTAGAACCTAGCCCGGATCACGAGCAGTACTTC.

This clone appeared a single time. In DNA form, the CDR3 reads TGCGCCAGCAGTGGGGTATGGGACAGGGCCCACTATGGCTACACCTTC. Protein product: CASSGVWDRAHYGYTF. The chain combines TRBV10-2 with TRBJ1-2, with 9 positions matching TRBD1. Trimming removed 4 bases from V and 3 bases from J; junction bases left unmatched: 9. In germline, CDR1 is WSHSY, CDR2 SAAADI. This CDR3 comprises 16 residues.

This sequence joins TRBV5-1 and TRBJ2-1; 8 bases are a match to TRBD2. The germline V gene has CDR1 SGHRS and CDR2 YFSETQ. The CDR3 is 14 residues long. Unmatched junction bases numbered 3, after V lost 2 bases and J lost 5 bases. The CDR3 DNA reads as TGCGCCAGCAGCTTAATAGCGGGGAACAATGAGCAGTTCTTC. Protein sequence: CASSLIAGNNEQFF.

V and J are TRBV29-1 and TRBJ2-1; 8 positions agree with TRBD2. The CDR3 loop spans 14 amino acids. V lost 3 bases, J lost 6 bases, and 7 bases stayed unmatched. CDR1 SQVTM and CDR2 ANQGSEA come from the germline V gene. Here the CDR3 DNA reads TGCAGCGTTGAGAATAGCGGGAAGGTCAATGAGCAGTTCTTC. This sequence encodes CSVENSGKVNEQFF.